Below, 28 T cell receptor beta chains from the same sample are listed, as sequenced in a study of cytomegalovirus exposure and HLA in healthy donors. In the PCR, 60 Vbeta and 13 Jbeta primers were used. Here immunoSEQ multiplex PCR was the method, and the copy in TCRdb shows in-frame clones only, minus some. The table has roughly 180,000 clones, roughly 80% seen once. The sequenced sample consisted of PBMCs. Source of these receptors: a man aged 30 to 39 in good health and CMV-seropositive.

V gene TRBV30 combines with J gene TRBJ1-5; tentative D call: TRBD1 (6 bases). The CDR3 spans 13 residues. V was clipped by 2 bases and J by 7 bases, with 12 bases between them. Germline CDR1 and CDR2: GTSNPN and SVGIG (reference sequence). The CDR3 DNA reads TGTGCCTGGAGTCGGGACACTCGGCAGCCCCAGCATTTT. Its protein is CAWSRDTRQPQHF. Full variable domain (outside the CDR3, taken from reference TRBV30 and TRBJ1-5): SQTIHQWPATLVQPVGSPLSLECTVEGTSNPNLYWYRQAAGRGLQLLFYSVGIGQISSEVPQNLSASRPQDRQFILSSKKLLLSDSGFYLCAWSRDTRQPQHFGDGTRLSIL.

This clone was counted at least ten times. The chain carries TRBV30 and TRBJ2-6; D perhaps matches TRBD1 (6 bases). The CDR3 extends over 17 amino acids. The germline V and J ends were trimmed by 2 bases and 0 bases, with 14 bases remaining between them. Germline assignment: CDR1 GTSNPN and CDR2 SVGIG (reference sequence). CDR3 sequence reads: CAWSLGGASSGANVLTF. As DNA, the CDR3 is TGTGCCTGGAGTCTTGGGGGCGCTAGCTCTGGGGCCAACGTCCTGACTTTC.

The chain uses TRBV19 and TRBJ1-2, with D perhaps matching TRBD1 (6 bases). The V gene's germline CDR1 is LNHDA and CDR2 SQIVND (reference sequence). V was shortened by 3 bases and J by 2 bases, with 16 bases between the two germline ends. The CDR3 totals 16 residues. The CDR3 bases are TGTGCCAGTAGTATCCGACAGGTCTCTACCAACTATGGCTACACCTTC. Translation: CASSIRQVSTNYGYTF.

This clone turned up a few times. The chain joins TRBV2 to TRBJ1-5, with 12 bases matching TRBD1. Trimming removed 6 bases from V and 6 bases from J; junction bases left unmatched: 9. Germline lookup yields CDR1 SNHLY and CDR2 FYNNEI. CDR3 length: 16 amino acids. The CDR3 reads CASSRDRGPVSQPQHF. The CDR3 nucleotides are TGTGCCAGCAGCCGGGACAGGGGGCCGGTGAGTCAGCCCCAGCATTTT.

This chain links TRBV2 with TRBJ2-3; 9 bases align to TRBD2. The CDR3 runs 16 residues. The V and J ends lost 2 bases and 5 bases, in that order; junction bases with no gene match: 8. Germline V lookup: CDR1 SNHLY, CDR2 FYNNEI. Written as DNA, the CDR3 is TGTGCCAGCAGTGAATCGGGACTAGCTCTACAAGATACGCAGTATTTT. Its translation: CASSESGLALQDTQYF.

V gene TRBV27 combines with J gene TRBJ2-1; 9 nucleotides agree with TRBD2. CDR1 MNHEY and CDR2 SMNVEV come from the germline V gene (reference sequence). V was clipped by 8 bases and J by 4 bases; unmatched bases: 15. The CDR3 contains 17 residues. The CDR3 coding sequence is TGTGCCAGCGGCGCCCTCCTGGGACTAGCAGCATACAATGAGCAGTTCTTC. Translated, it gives CASGALLGLAAYNEQFF.

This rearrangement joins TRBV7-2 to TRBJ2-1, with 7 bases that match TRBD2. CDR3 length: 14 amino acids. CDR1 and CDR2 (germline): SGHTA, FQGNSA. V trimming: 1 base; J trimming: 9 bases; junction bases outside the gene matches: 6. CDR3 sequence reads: CASSLEGGLAEQFF. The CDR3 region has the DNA TGTGCCAGCAGCTTAGAGGGAGGGCTAGCTGAGCAGTTCTTC.

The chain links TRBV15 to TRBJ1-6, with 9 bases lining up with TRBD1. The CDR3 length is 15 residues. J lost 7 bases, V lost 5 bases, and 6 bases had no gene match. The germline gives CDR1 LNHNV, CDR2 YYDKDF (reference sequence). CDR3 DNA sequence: TGTGCCACCAGCTCCCGGGACAGGGTGAATTCACCCCTCCACTTT. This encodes CATSSRDRVNSPLHF.

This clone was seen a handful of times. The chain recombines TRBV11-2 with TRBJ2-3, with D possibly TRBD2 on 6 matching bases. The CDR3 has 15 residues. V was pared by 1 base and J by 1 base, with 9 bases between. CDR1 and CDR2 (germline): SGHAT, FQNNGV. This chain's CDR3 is CASSLGGDRTDTQYF. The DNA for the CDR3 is TGTGCCAGCAGCTTAGGCGGGGACCGCACAGATACGCAGTATTTT.

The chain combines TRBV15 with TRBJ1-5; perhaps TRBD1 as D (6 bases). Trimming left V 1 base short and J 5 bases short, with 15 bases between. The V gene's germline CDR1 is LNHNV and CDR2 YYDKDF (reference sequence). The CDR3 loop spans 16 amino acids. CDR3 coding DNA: TGTGCCACCAGCAGAGGCCCCGGGTCAGGGGATCAGCCCCAGCATTTT. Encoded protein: CATSRGPGSGDQPQHF.

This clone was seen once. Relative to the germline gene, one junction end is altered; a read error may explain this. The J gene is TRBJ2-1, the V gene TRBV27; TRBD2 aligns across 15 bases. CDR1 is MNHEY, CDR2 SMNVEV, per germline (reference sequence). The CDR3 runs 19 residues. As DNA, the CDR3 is TGTGCTAGCAGTCCCCACCCGGGACTAGCGGGGGGAGCCTACAATGAGCAGTTCTTC. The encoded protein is CASSPHPGLAGGAYNEQFF.

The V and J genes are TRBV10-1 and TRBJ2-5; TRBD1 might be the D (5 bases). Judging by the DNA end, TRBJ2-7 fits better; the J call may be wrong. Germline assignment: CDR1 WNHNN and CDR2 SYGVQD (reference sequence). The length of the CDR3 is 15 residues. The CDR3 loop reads CARHPSAERGYEQYF. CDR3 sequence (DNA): TGCGCCAGGCATCCCTCCGCGGAAAGGGGCTACGAGCAGTACTTC.

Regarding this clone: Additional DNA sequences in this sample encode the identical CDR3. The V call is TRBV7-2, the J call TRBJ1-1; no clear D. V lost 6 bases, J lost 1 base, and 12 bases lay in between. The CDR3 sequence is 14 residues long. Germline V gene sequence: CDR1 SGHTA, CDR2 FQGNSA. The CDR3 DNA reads TGTGCCAGCAGTCTTCCGGGATCGAACACTGAAGCTTTCTTT. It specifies CASSLPGSNTEAFF.

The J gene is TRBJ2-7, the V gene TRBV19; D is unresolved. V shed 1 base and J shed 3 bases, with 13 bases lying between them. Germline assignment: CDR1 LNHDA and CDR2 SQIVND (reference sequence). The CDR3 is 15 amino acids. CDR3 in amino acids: CASSIGPGLGYEQYF. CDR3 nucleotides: TGTGCCAGTAGTATAGGGCCGGGTCTGGGCTACGAGCAGTACTTC.

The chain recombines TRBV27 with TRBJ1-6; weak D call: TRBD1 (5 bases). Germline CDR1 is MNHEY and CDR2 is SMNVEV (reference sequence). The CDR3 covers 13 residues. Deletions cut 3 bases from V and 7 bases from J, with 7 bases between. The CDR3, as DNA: TGTGCCAGCAGTTTGGGGGGAAATTCACCCCTCCACTTT. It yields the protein CASSLGGNSPLHF.

The CDR3 loop is CATGLGTFNEQFF. The CDR3 DNA is TGCGCCACTGGACTGGGGACTTTCAATGAGCAGTTCTTC. The rearrangement joins TRBV10-2 to TRBJ2-1, with D possibly TRBD2 on 6 matching bases. V shed 10 bases and J shed 6 bases, with 16 bases lying between them. This CDR3 region has 13 residues. CDR1 is WSHSY and CDR2 is SAAADI in the germline V gene.

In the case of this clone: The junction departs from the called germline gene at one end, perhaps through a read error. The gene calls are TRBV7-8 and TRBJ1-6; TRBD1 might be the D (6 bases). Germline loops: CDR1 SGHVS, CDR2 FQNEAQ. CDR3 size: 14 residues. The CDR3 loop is CASSLGFTSTGNRF. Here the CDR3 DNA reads TGTGCCAGCAGCTTAGGATTTACGTCGACAGGAAACCGTTTT.

In DNA form, the CDR3 reads TGTGCCAGCACCTCGACTAGCGGGAAAGAGGGTTCTTACGAGCAGTACTTC. Its protein product is CASTSTSGKEGSYEQYF. V gene TRBV27 combines with J gene TRBJ2-7, with 11 positions matching TRBD2. After removal of 7 bases from V and 4 bases from J, the junction contained 15 bases not matched to a gene. This CDR3 has 17 residues. From germline, CDR1 is MNHEY and CDR2 SMNVEV (reference sequence).

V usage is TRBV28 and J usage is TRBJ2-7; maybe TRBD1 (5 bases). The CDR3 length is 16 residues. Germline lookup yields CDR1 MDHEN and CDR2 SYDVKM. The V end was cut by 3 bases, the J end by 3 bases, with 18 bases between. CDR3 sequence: CASSLNLLKGDYEQYF. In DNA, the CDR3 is TGTGCCAGCAGTTTGAATCTCCTCAAAGGGGACTACGAGCAGTACTTC.

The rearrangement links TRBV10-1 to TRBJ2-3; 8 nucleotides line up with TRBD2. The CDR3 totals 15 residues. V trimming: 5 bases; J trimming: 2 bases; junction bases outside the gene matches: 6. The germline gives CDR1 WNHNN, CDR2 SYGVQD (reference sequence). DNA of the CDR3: TGCGCCAGCAGTCCGGAGCGGGGGTTCACAGATACGCAGTATTTT. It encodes CASSPERGFTDTQYF.

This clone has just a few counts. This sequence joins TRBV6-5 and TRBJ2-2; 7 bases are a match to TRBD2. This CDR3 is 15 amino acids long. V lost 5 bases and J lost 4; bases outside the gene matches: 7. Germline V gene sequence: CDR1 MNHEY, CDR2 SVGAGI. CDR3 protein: CASSRGSGGTGELFF. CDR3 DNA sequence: TGTGCCAGCAGTCGAGGATCGGGGGGCACCGGGGAGCTGTTTTTT.

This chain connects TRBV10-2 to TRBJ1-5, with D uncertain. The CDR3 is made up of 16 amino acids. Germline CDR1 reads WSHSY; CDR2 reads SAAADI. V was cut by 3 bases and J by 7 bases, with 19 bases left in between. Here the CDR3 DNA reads TGCGCCAGCAGTGAACGGGATCGAATTCTGGGACAGCCCCAGCATTTT. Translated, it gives CASSERDRILGQPQHF.

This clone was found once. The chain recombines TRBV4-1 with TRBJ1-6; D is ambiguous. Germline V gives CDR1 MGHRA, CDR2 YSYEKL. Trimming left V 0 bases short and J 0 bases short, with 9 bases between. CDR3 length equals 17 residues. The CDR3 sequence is CASSQDRGSSYNSPLHF. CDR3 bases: TGCGCCAGCAGCCAAGATAGAGGGAGCTCCTATAATTCACCCCTCCACTTT.

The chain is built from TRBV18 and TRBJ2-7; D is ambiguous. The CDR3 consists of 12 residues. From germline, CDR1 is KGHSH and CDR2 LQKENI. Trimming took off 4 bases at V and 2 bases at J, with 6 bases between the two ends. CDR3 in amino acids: CASSRDTYEQYF. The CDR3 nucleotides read TGTGCCAGCTCACGAGATACCTACGAGCAGTACTTC.

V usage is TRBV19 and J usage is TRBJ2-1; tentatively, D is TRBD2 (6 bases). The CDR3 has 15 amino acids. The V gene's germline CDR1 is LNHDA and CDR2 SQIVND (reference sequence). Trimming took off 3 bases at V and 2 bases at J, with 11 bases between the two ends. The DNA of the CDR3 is TGTGCCAGTAGTATTGAAGCTAGCGCCTACAATGAGCAGTTCTTC. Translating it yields CASSIEASAYNEQFF.

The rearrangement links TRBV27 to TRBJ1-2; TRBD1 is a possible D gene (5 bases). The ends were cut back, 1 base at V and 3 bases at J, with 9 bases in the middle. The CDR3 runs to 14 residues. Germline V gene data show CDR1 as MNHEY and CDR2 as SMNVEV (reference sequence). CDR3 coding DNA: TGTGCCAGCAGTTTATACGGGGGGGACTATGGCTACACCTTC. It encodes CASSLYGGDYGYTF.

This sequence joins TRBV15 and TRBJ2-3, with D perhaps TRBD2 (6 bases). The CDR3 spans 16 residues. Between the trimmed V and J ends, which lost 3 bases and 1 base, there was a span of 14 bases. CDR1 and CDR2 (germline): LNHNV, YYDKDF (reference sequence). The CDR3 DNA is TGTGCCACCAGCAGGTGGGGGGTGGACGGCACAGATACGCAGTATTTT. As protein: CATSRWGVDGTDTQYF. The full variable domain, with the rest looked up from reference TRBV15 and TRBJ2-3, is DAMVIQNPRYQVTQFGKPVTLSCSQTLNHNVMYWYQQKSSQAPKLLFHYYDKDFNNEADTPDNFQSRRPNTSFCFLDIRSPGLGDTAMYLCATSRWGVDGTDTQYFGPGTRLTVL.

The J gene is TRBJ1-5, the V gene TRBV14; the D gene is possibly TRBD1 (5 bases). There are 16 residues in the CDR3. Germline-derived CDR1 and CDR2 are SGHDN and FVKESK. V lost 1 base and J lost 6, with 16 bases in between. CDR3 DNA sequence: TGTGCCAGCAGCCAAGGTACAGGACACTTTGGTCAGCCCCAGCATTTT. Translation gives CASSQGTGHFGQPQHF.